This T cell receptor beta chain was sequenced in a study of cytomegalovirus exposure and HLA in healthy donors. Looking at the study overall: The same platform used for the 500 to 850 first-cohort repertoires was also used for the 120 or so validation repertoires, as a later analysis reported.

Trimming removed 7 bases from V and 2 bases from J; junction bases left unmatched: 5. Per the germline V gene, CDR1 is MNHNY and CDR2 is SVGAGI (reference sequence). This CDR3 is built from 14 residues. Libraries were prepared by immunoSEQ multiplex PCR; TCRdb keeps only in-frame clonotypes and omits some of them. The repertoire holds some 150,000 clones, with around 86% as singletons. The donors were part of the roughly 130-subject validation cohort, which stood apart from the approximately 640-subject first cohort. The sequence was obtained from a man between 18 and 35 years old in good health and CMV-seropositive. The sequenced material came from PBMCs. The chain carries TRBV6-6 and TRBJ2-7; 10 bases match TRBD1. DNA of the CDR3: TGTGCCAGCATAATCGGGACAGGGGCCTACGAGCAGTACTTC. Residues: CASIIGTGAYEQYF.